Below are 16 T cell receptor beta chains sequenced from a single sample in a study of blood T cell repertoires in COVID-19. TCRdb's table, derived via immunoSEQ multiplex PCR, lists solely in-frame clones and lacks some. Of over 85,000 clones detected, about 86% appear once; the ten largest clones hold just over 15%. The specimen sequenced was peripheral blood. The receptors were sampled from a human donor in a cohort sampled during active COVID-19.

The chain has TRBV6-6 and TRBJ1-5, with D maybe TRBD1 (5 bases). Germline assignment: CDR1 MNHNY and CDR2 SVGAGI (reference sequence). With 2 bases removed from V and 1 base from J, the gap between germline ends came to 9 bases. This CDR3 has 15 residues. The CDR3 coding sequence is TGTGCCAGCAGTTACGGAGGGGCAAGCAATCAGCCCCAGCATTTT. Its translation: CASSYGGASNQPQHF.

This chain uses TRBV5-6 with TRBJ2-3, with TRBD2 matching over 8 bases. The J segment lost 8 bases and the V segment lost 1 base, leaving 6 bases of the junction unmatched. The CDR3 sequence is 14 residues long. Germline V gene data show CDR1 as SGHDT and CDR2 as YYEEEE. CDR3 loop: CASSLPGGEGTQYF. CDR3 bases: TGTGCCAGCAGCTTGCCGGGAGGGGAGGGTACGCAGTATTTT.

The chain has TRBV5-1 and TRBJ1-1, with 11 positions matching TRBD1. The CDR3 sequence is 14 residues long. Germline V gene sequence: CDR1 SGHRS, CDR2 YFSETQ. Trimming cost V 3 bases and J 11 bases; bases outside gene matches: 9. CDR3: CASSSAGTGGDAFF. CDR3 DNA: TGCGCCAGCAGCTCTGCCGGGACAGGGGGGGATGCTTTCTTT. The whole variable domain, filled in from reference TRBV5-1 and TRBJ1-1, reads KAGVTQTPRYLIKTRGQQVTLSCSPISGHRSVSWYQQTPGQGLQFLFEYFSETQRNKGNFPGRFSGRQFSNSRSEMNVSTLELGDSALYLCASSSAGTGGDAFFGQGTRLTVV.

V is TRBV24-1 and J is TRBJ1-5, with D possibly matching TRBD1 (6 bases). V lost 5 bases and J 2 bases, leaving 6 bases between the germline ends. This CDR3 spans 13 amino acids. From germline, CDR1 is KGHDR and CDR2 SFDVKD. CDR3 protein: CATSGTGNQPQHF. The CDR3 DNA follows: TGTGCCACCAGTGGGACAGGCAATCAGCCCCAGCATTTT.

The chain uses TRBV28 and TRBJ1-4, with D possibly matching TRBD1 (6 bases). The CDR3 length is 18 residues. Trimming pared 3 bases from V and 0 bases from J, leaving 17 bases between. Germline-derived CDR1 and CDR2 are MDHEN and SYDVKM. CDR3 DNA sequence: TGTGCCAGCAGTTTTGGGCCCGGACAGCTTGCAACTAATGAAAAACTGTTTTTT. Translation gives CASSFGPGQLATNEKLFF.

V gene TRBV5-1 combines with J gene TRBJ2-5, with a weak D call TRBD1 (5 bases). CDR3 size: 14 residues. V was pared by 0 bases and J by 7 bases, with 13 bases between. The germline V gene has CDR1 SGHRS and CDR2 YFSETQ. CDR3 sequence reads: CASSLAQSQGTQYF. The CDR3 DNA sequence: TGCGCCAGCAGCTTGGCACAGTCCCAGGGGACCCAGTACTTC. The full variable domain, rest sourced from reference TRBV5-1 and TRBJ2-5, is KAGVTQTPRYLIKTRGQQVTLSCSPISGHRSVSWYQQTPGQGLQFLFEYFSETQRNKGNFPGRFSGRQFSNSRSEMNVSTLELGDSALYLCASSLAQSQGTQYFGPGTRLLVL.

The chain combines TRBV18 with TRBJ1-3; no clear D gene. CDR3 size: 13 residues. Germline V gives CDR1 KGHSH, CDR2 LQKENI. The germline V and J ends were trimmed by 3 bases and 4 bases, with 7 bases remaining between them. CDR3 nucleotide sequence: TGTGCCAGCTCACCGTCCAGGGGAAACACCATATATTTT. Its protein product is CASSPSRGNTIYF.

This sequence joins TRBV28 and TRBJ1-1; D is possibly TRBD1 (6 bases). The V end was cut by 3 bases, the J end by 0 bases, with 8 bases between. The CDR3 is made up of 14 amino acids. Germline lookup yields CDR1 MDHEN and CDR2 SYDVKM. In DNA form, the CDR3 reads TGTGCCAGCAGTTTGACAGGATTGAACACTGAAGCTTTCTTT. Encoded protein: CASSLTGLNTEAFF. Full variable domain (outside the CDR3, taken from reference TRBV28 and TRBJ1-1): DVKVTQSSRYLVKRTGEKVFLECVQDMDHENMFWYRQDPGLGLRLIYFSYDVKMKEKGDIPEGYSVSREKKERFSLILESASTNQTSMYLCASSLTGLNTEAFFGQGTRLTVV.

The chain links TRBV6-5 to TRBJ1-5; D is perhaps TRBD1 (5 bases). The CDR3 consists of 14 residues. Trimming pared 6 bases from V and 1 base from J, leaving 10 bases between. From germline, CDR1 is MNHEY and CDR2 SVGAGI. Here the CDR3 DNA reads TGTGCCAGCAGCTCCAGACAGAGCAATCAGCCCCAGCATTTT. Translating it yields CASSSRQSNQPQHF.

The chain joins TRBV5-6 to TRBJ2-7; D ambiguous. The CDR3 contains 12 residues. Per the germline V gene, CDR1 is SGHDT and CDR2 is YYEEEE. V was shortened by 1 base and J by 3 bases, with 5 bases between the two germline ends. Here the CDR3 DNA reads TGTGCCAGCAGCTTGTACAGCTACGAGCAGTACTTC. This codes for CASSLYSYEQYF.

The chain carries TRBV5-6 and TRBJ2-7, with 11 bases lining up with TRBD1. V lost 4 bases and J lost 7; bases outside the gene matches: 10. Germline CDR1 is SGHDT and CDR2 is YYEEEE. This CDR3 is built from 15 residues. CDR3 amino acids: CASSHAGQGVREQYF. The CDR3 nucleotides are TGTGCCAGCAGCCACGCGGGACAGGGGGTACGAGAGCAGTACTTC.

This rearrangement joins TRBV27 to TRBJ2-1; 16 bases agree with TRBD2. Germline CDR1 reads MNHEY; CDR2 reads SMNVEV (reference sequence). Trimming at V came to 6 bases and at J to 8 bases, leaving 13 bases not matched to a gene. The length of the CDR3 is 18 residues. CDR3 DNA sequence: TGTGCCAGCAGGCCGGGACTAGCGGGAGGGCCTAGATCTGATGAGCAGTTCTTC. Translated: CASRPGLAGGPRSDEQFF.

The sample holds a few counts of this clone. The chain links TRBV7-9 to TRBJ2-1, with 10 nucleotides matching TRBD2. Trimming cost V 8 bases and J 2 bases; bases outside gene matches: 0. The length of the CDR3 is 13 residues. In germline, CDR1 is SEHNR, CDR2 FQNEAQ (reference sequence). This chain's CDR3 is CASLAGAYNEQFF. As DNA, the CDR3 is TGTGCCAGCCTAGCGGGAGCCTACAATGAGCAGTTCTTC.

The chain carries TRBV3-1 (or the pseudogene TRBV3-2) and TRBJ1-5; TRBD1 matches 11 bases. The CDR3 loop spans 16 amino acids. V shed 1 base and J 4 bases; nucleotides not matched to a gene: 3. Germline V lookup: CDR1 LGHDT, CDR2 YNNKEL (reference sequence). The CDR3 loop is CASSQAGTGGNQPQHF. In DNA, the CDR3 is TGTGCCAGCAGCCAAGCCGGGACAGGGGGGAATCAGCCCCAGCATTTT.

The chain recombines TRBV12-5 with TRBJ2-1; D is perhaps TRBD2 (5 bases). Germline V CDR1 and CDR2: LGHNT, FRNRAP. This CDR3 comprises 15 residues. Trimming took 7 bases from V and 3 from J, leaving 16 bases between them. CDR3 sequence: CASASDFSVYNEQFF. The CDR3 coding sequence is TGTGCTAGTGCCTCGGACTTTTCTGTCTACAATGAGCAGTTCTTC. Filled out from reference TRBV12-5 and TRBJ2-1, the complete variable domain reads DARVTQTPRHKVTEMGQEVTMRCQPILGHNTVFWYRQTMMQGLELLAYFRNRAPLDDSGMPKDRFSAEMPDATLATLKIQPSEPRDSAVYFCASASDFSVYNEQFFGPGTRLTVL.

The chain has TRBV7-9 and TRBJ1-2; no reliable D call. The germline V and J ends were trimmed by 1 base and 2 bases, with 8 bases remaining between them. Germline loops: CDR1 SEHNR, CDR2 FQNEAQ (reference sequence). This CDR3 comprises 14 residues. The CDR3 sequence is CASSLGEANYGYTF. The CDR3, as DNA: TGTGCCAGCAGCTTAGGGGAGGCCAACTATGGCTACACCTTC.